This T cell receptor beta chain was sequenced for a study of blood T cells in healthy people across ages. The CDR3 sequence is 16 residues long. Germline-derived CDR1 and CDR2 are SGHDN and FVKESK. With 4 bases removed from V and 0 bases from J, the gap between germline ends came to 13 bases. Sample-barcoded 5' priming and a J-beta primer mix drove a second PCR of about 6 to 12 cycles. TCRdb re-analysed the 5' RACE reads in MiXCR, keeping a single row per CDR3 protein. The table includes about 780,000 distinct CDR3 sequences, more than 25% detected once. Caucasian, healthy and from Russia, the donors were aged between roughly 6 and 95. Overall study findings and caveats: Greater diversity and more naive CD4+ cells were seen in long-lived donors than in aged donors.

As regards this clonotype: The antigen is not known.

This same sample was also taken into another study, of T cells of mothers and their children. As reported in that work: The authors detected no persistent microchimeric T cell clones.

Sequencing input: blood. The genes are TRBV14 and TRBJ2-1; D not resolved. The sequence came from a boy aged 5-17 years in good health. CDR3 coding DNA: TGTGCCAGCAGCCCCTCCGTTCTACCCTCCTACAATGAGCAGTTCTTC. This codes for CASSPSVLPSYNEQFF. Using reference TRBV14 and TRBJ2-1 for the parts outside the CDR3, the full variable domain is EAGVTQFPSHSVIEKGQTVTLRCDPISGHDNLYWYRRVMGKEIKFLLHFVKESKQDESGMPNNRFLAERTGGTYSTLKVQPAELEDSGVYFCASSPSVLPSYNEQFFGPGTRLTVL.